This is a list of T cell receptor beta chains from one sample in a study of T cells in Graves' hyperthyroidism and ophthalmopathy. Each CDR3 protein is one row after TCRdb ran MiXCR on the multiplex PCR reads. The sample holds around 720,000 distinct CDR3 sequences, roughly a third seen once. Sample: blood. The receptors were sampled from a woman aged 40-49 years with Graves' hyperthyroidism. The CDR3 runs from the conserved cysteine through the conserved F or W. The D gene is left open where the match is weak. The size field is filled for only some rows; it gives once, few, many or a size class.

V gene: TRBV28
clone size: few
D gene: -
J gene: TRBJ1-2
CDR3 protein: CASSRNNYGYTF
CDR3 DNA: TGTGCCAGCAGCAGGAACAACTATGGCTACACCTTC

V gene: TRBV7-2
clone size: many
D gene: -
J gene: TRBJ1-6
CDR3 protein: CASSYLPRVSSYNSPLHF
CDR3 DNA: TGTGCCAGCAGCTACTTGCCCAGAGTGAGCTCCTATAATTCACCCCTCCACTTT

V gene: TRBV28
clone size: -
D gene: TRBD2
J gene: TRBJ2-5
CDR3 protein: CASSEGSGGFQETQYF
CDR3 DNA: TGTGCCAGCAGTGAAGGCAGCGGGGGCTTCCAAGAGACCCAGTACTTC

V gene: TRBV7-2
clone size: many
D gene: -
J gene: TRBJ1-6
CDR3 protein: CASSSSGDSPLHF
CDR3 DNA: TGTGCCAGCAGCTCTTCAGGGGATTCACCCCTCCACTTT

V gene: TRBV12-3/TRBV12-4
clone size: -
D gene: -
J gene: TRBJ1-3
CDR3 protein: CASRRWDSGNTIYF
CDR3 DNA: TGTGCCAGCAGGAGGTGGGACTCTGGAAACACCATATATTTT

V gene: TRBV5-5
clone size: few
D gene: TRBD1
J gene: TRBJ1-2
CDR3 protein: CASSTETGDYGYTF
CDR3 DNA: TGTGCCAGCAGCACCGAGACAGGGGATTATGGCTACACCTTC

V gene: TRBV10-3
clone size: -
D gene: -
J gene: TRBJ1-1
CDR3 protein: CAINGDLNTEAFF
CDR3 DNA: TGTGCCATCAACGGGGACTTGAACACTGAAGCTTTCTTT

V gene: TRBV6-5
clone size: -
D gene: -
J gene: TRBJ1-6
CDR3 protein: CASSPMTGPNSPLHF
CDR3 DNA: TGTGCCAGCAGTCCCATGACAGGACCTAATTCACCCCTCCACTTT

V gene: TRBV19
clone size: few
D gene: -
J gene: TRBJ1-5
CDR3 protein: CASSPNSGAQHF
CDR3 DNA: TGTGCCAGTAGCCCCAATTCAGGAGCCCAGCATTTT

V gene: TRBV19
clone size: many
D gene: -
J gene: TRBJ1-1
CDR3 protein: CASSIEAGVTEAFF
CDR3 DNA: TGTGCCAGTAGTATTGAAGCAGGGGTCACTGAAGCTTTCTTT

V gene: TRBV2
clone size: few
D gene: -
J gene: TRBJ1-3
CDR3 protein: CASSYSAGGNTIYF
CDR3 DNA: TGTGCCAGCAGTTACAGCGCAGGGGGAAACACCATATATTTT

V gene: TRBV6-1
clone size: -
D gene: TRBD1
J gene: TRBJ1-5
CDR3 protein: CASYTGGQPQHF
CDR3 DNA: TGTGCCAGCTACACAGGGGGTCAGCCCCAGCATTTT

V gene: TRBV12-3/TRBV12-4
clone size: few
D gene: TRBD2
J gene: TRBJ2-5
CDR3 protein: CASSGLAGVKETQYF
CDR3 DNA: TGTGCCAGCAGCGGACTAGCGGGGGTCAAAGAGACCCAGTACTTC

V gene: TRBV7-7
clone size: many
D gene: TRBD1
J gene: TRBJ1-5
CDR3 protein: CASSLHTGDQPQHF
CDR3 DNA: TGTGCTAGCAGCTTACATACAGGGGATCAGCCCCAGCATTTT

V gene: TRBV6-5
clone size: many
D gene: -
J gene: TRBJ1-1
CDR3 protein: CASSYSIYRNTEAFF
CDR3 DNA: TGTGCCAGCAGTTACTCGATTTACAGGAACACTGAAGCTTTCTTT

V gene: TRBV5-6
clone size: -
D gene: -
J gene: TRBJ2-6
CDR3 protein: CASSLGGMVSGANVLTF
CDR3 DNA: TGTGCCAGCAGCTTGGGGGGGATGGTCTCTGGGGCCAACGTCCTGACTTTC

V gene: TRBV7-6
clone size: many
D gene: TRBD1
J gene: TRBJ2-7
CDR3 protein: CASSRDGTGAYEQYF
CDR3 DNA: TGTGCCAGCAGCCGAGATGGGACAGGGGCCTACGAGCAGTACTTC

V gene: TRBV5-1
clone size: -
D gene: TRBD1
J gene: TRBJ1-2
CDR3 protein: CASSLGEGGADGYTF
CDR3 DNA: TGCGCCAGCAGCTTGGGTGAAGGGGGCGCCGATGGCTACACCTTC

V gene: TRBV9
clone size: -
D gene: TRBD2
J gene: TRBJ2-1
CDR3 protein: CASSGTSGNEQFF
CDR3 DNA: TGTGCCAGCAGCGGGACTAGCGGGAATGAGCAGTTCTTC

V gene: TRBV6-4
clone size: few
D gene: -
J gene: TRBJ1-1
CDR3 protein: CASSSSYLTEAFF
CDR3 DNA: TGTGCCAGCAGTTCAAGCTATCTCACTGAAGCTTTCTTT

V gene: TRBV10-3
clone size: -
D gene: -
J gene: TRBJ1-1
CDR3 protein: CAISDTIEAFF
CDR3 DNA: TGTGCCATCAGTGACACCATTGAAGCTTTCTTT

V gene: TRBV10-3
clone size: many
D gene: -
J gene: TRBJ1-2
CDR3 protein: CAIRDTTLGDYGYTF
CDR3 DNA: TGTGCCATCAGGGATACTACACTTGGGGACTATGGCTACACCTTC

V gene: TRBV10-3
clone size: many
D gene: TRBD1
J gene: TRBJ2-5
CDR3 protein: CAIADRDQETQYF
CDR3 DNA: TGTGCCATCGCCGACAGGGATCAAGAGACCCAGTACTTC

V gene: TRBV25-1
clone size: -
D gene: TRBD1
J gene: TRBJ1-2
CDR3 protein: CASSPRGQILYGYTF
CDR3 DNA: TGTGCCAGCAGTCCCAGGGGACAGATCCTCTATGGCTACACCTTC

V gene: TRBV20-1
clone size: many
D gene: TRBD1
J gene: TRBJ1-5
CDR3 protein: CSAPGQGSNQPQHF
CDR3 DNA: TGCAGTGCTCCGGGACAGGGTAGCAATCAGCCCCAGCATTTT

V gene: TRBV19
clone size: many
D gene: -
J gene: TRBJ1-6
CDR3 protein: CASRLMGINSPLHF
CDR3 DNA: TGTGCCAGTAGGCTCATGGGCATTAATTCACCCCTCCACTTT

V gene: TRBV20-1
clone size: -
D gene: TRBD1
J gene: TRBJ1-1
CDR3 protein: CSAWTGSNTEAFF
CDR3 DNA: TGCAGTGCTTGGACAGGGTCGAACACTGAAGCTTTCTTT

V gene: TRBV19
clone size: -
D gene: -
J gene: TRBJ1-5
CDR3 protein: CASSGLGGETQHF
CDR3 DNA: TGTGCCAGTAGTGGACTAGGTGGAGAGACCCAGCATTTT